This T cell receptor (beta chain) was identified during a study of blood T cell repertoires in COVID-19. Clones were read by immunoSEQ multiplex PCR, and TCRdb kept only the in-frame ones, dropping some. The sample lists approximately 85,000 clones, about 81% occurring once. CDR3 size: 14 residues. Per the germline V gene, CDR1 is SGHDT and CDR2 is YYEEEE. Trimming took off 3 bases at V and 8 bases at J, with 14 bases between the two ends. The source is a human donor in a cohort sampled during active COVID-19. The sample taken for sequencing was peripheral blood. This chain connects TRBV5-6 to TRBJ1-4; D gene unclear. CDR3: CASSYRVVREKLFF. The CDR3 coding sequence is TGTGCCAGCAGCTATCGCGTGGTTCGGGAAAAACTGTTTTTT.